Each of the 29 T cell receptor beta chains below was sequenced from the same sample in a study of blood T cell repertoires in COVID-19. The method was immunoSEQ multiplex PCR; TCRdb's version includes in-frame clones alone and lacks a portion of them. This sample has 110,000 or so clones, with 81% found just once. Sequenced input: peripheral blood. These receptors came from a man in his fifties with acute or convalescent COVID-19.

This clone was picked up one time. The chain links TRBV7-3 to TRBJ2-3; 11 positions match TRBD1. The germline CDR1 and CDR2 sequences are SGHTA and FQGTGA. The CDR3 sequence is 15 residues long. The J segment lost 5 bases and the V segment lost 4 bases, leaving 5 bases of the junction unmatched. The CDR3 nucleotides read TGTGCCAGCAGCTGGACAGGGGGCTTGAAAGATACGCAGTATTTT. Encoded protein: CASSWTGGLKDTQYF. Full variable domain (remainder filled in from reference TRBV7-3 and TRBJ2-3): GAGVSQTPSNKVTEKGKYVELRCDPISGHTALYWYRQSLGQGPEFLIYFQGTGAADDSGLPNDRFFAVRPEGSVSTLKIQRTERGDSAVYLCASSWTGGLKDTQYFGPGTRLTVL.

V and J are TRBV6-5 and TRBJ2-5; perhaps TRBD1 as D (5 bases). V was clipped by 8 bases and J by 5 bases, with 12 bases between them. Looked up from germline, CDR1 is MNHEY and CDR2 is SVGAGI. The CDR3 is made up of 12 amino acids. The CDR3 DNA sequence: TGTGCCAGCCGAATCAGGGTTGAGACCCAGTACTTC. Translating it yields CASRIRVETQYF.

This clone was recorded a few times. This chain joins TRBV20-1 and TRBJ1-5, with D possibly TRBD1 on 5 matching bases. Germline assignment: CDR1 DFQATT and CDR2 SNEGSKA (reference sequence). Trimming shortened V by 3 bases and J by 2 bases, and 17 bases separated the two germline ends. The CDR3 consists of 16 residues. CDR3 protein: CSASGSGGYGNQPQHF. The CDR3 coding sequence is TGCAGTGCTAGTGGTTCGGGGGGATATGGCAATCAGCCCCAGCATTTT.

The rearrangement uses TRBV5-1 and TRBJ1-1; D may be TRBD1 (6 bases). The germline V and J ends were trimmed by 1 base and 6 bases, with 10 bases remaining between them. The germline CDR1 and CDR2 sequences are SGHRS and YFSETQ. The CDR3 has 13 amino acids. CDR3 in amino acids: CASSLRQDAEAFF. The DNA for the CDR3 is TGCGCCAGCAGCTTGAGACAGGACGCTGAAGCTTTCTTT.

The chain uses TRBV3-1 (or the pseudogene TRBV3-2) and TRBJ1-5; D might be TRBD1 (6 bases). Trimming took off 6 bases at V and 2 bases at J, with 11 bases between the two ends. The length of the CDR3 is 14 residues. Germline V gene lookup returns CDR1 LGHDT and CDR2 YNNKEL (reference sequence). The CDR3 region is CASSRNRGNQPQHF. CDR3 nucleotide sequence: TGTGCCAGCAGTCGAAACAGGGGCAATCAGCCCCAGCATTTT.

The V call is TRBV19, the J call TRBJ2-1; TRBD2 aligns across 14 bases. The CDR3 is 16 residues long. Germline CDR1 reads LNHDA; CDR2 reads SQIVND (reference sequence). V was pared by 5 bases and J by 4 bases, with 4 bases of the junction left unmatched. Here the CDR3 DNA reads TGTGCCAGTAGTCTTGGACTAGCGGGGGGTTACAATGAGCAGTTCTTC. This translates into CASSLGLAGGYNEQFF.

This clone was observed many times. The rearrangement uses TRBV7-8 and TRBJ1-2, with D possibly matching TRBD1 (5 bases). This CDR3 is built from 15 residues. The germline V and J ends were trimmed by 0 bases and 0 bases, with 8 bases remaining between them. Germline V lookup: CDR1 SGHVS, CDR2 FQNEAQ. The CDR3: CASSLAGQANYGYTF. CDR3 nucleotides: TGTGCCAGCAGCTTAGCGGGGCAGGCTAACTATGGCTACACCTTC.

The V call is TRBV19, the J call TRBJ1-5, with 9 bases fitting TRBD1. In germline, CDR1 is LNHDA, CDR2 SQIVND (reference sequence). V was pared by 7 bases and J by 4 bases, with 8 bases of the junction left unmatched. The length of the CDR3 is 15 residues. CDR3 coding DNA: TGTGCCAGTACCCCCCGGGACAGGGATAATCAGCCCCAGCATTTT. Translating it yields CASTPRDRDNQPQHF.

The chain joins TRBV5-4 to TRBJ2-1; no clear D gene. Germline loops: CDR1 SGHNT, CDR2 YYREEE (reference sequence). Trimming left V 3 bases short and J 9 bases short, with 13 bases between. The CDR3 runs 13 residues. DNA for the CDR3: TGTGCCAGCAGCTCGGGTCCGGGTAGTGAGCAGTTCTTC. Translated, it gives CASSSGPGSEQFF.

The CDR3 coding sequence is TGTGCCACCAGTGACCCCAAAAACCACAGATACAATGAGCAGTTCTTC. It encodes CATSDPKNHRYNEQFF. The chain uses TRBV24-1 and TRBJ2-1, with D unclear. Looked up from germline, CDR1 is KGHDR and CDR2 is SFDVKD. The CDR3 consists of 16 residues. V was pared by 4 bases and J by 4 bases, with 16 bases between.

The J gene is TRBJ1-6, the V gene TRBV5-1; no clear D gene. Germline lookup yields CDR1 SGHRS and CDR2 YFSETQ. Trimming stripped 0 bases from V and 1 base from J, with 8 bases between. CDR3 length: 16 amino acids. The CDR3 coding sequence is TGCGCCAGCAGCTTGGCTGGCGGTTCCTATAATTCACCCCTCCACTTT. Translated, it gives CASSLAGGSYNSPLHF.

This clone was detected only a few times. The chain combines TRBV24-1 with TRBJ1-5; 8 bases align to TRBD1. V lost 4 bases, J lost 5 bases, and 6 bases stayed unmatched. This CDR3 contains 15 residues. Germline CDR1 and CDR2: KGHDR and SFDVKD. CDR3 residues: CATSEAAGGDQPQHF. The DNA for the CDR3 is TGTGCCACCAGTGAGGCGGCAGGGGGCGATCAGCCCCAGCATTTT.

J is TRBJ1-1 and V is TRBV4-1; D unclear. V was shortened by 0 bases and J by 2 bases, with 7 bases between the two germline ends. The CDR3 has 14 amino acids. Per the germline V gene, CDR1 is MGHRA and CDR2 is YSYEKL. Written as DNA, the CDR3 is TGCGCCAGCAGCCAAGAGCGGGGTAACACTGAAGCTTTCTTT. Its protein product is CASSQERGNTEAFF.

The chain couples TRBV5-1 to TRBJ2-3; 9 nucleotides line up with TRBD2. In germline, CDR1 is SGHRS, CDR2 YFSETQ. With V trimmed by 2 bases and J by 2 bases, 3 bases remained unmatched. The CDR3 has 15 residues. This CDR3 is CASSFSGGPTDTQYF. The CDR3 DNA sequence: TGCGCCAGCAGCTTTAGCGGGGGCCCCACAGATACGCAGTATTTT.

Only a few counts were recorded for this clone. The V call is TRBV6-5, the J call TRBJ2-7, with TRBD1 as a possible D gene (5 bases). The V end lost 3 bases, the J end lost 2 bases, and 14 bases lay between the germline ends. The CDR3 has 15 amino acids. Germline values: CDR1 MNHEY, CDR2 SVGAGI. The CDR3 protein is CASSYNYQGTYEQYF. Written as DNA, the CDR3 is TGTGCCAGCAGTTATAATTACCAGGGCACCTACGAGCAGTACTTC.

This chain uses TRBV15 with TRBJ1-2; 9 nucleotides align to TRBD1. Germline V gene lookup returns CDR1 LNHNV and CDR2 YYDKDF (reference sequence). CDR3 length equals 15 residues. With V trimmed by 3 bases and J by 8 bases, 10 bases remained unmatched. Here the CDR3 reads CATSRGGTGRNGYTF. Written as DNA, the CDR3 is TGTGCCACCAGCAGGGGCGGGACAGGGAGGAACGGCTACACCTTC. The full variable domain, in which reference TRBV15 and TRBJ1-2 provide the parts outside the CDR3, is DAMVIQNPRYQVTQFGKPVTLSCSQTLNHNVMYWYQQKSSQAPKLLFHYYDKDFNNEADTPDNFQSRRPNTSFCFLDIRSPGLGDTAMYLCATSRGGTGRNGYTFGSGTRLTVV.

J is TRBJ1-1 and V is TRBV5-1; 8 bases align to TRBD1. CDR3 length: 15 residues. J gave up 0 bases and V 2 bases, and 3 bases lay outside the gene matches. From germline, CDR1 is SGHRS and CDR2 YFSETQ. The CDR3 region is CASSLQGGMNTEAFF. CDR3 bases: TGCGCCAGCAGCTTACAGGGGGGGATGAACACTGAAGCTTTCTTT.

The V and J genes are TRBV14 and TRBJ1-4; possibly TRBD1 for D (6 bases). The CDR3 sequence is 17 residues long. The germline gives CDR1 SGHDN, CDR2 FVKESK. Trimming shortened V by 3 bases and J by 8 bases, and 22 bases separated the two germline ends. CDR3 nucleotide sequence: TGTGCCAGCAGCCACCCAACAGGGAGTGAAAGACAGGAAAAACTGTTTTTT. This codes for CASSHPTGSERQEKLFF.

The chain joins TRBV5-5 to TRBJ1-1; 7 bases map to TRBD1. Germline values: CDR1 SGHKS, CDR2 YYEKEE (reference sequence). This CDR3 spans 16 amino acids. V shed 2 bases, J shed 9 bases, and the junction held 16 bases outside the gene matches. The CDR3 DNA sequence: TGTGCCAGCAGCTTTTACTCCCCCCCGGACAGGCTGCAAGCTTTCTTT. This translates into CASSFYSPPDRLQAFF.

This sequence joins TRBV6-6 and TRBJ1-2; D is possibly TRBD1 (6 bases). Germline CDR1 MNHNY, CDR2 SVGAGI (reference sequence). Trimming cost V 0 bases and J 10 bases, with 15 bases left between them. CDR3 length equals 14 residues. CDR3: CASSYSWTETFYTF. CDR3 sequence (DNA): TGTGCCAGCAGTTACTCGTGGACAGAAACCTTCTACACCTTC.

This sequence joins TRBV29-1 and TRBJ1-1, with 8 bases aligning to TRBD1. This CDR3 is 12 amino acids long. The V segment lost 7 bases and the J segment 4 bases; nucleotides outside the gene matches: 5. Germline CDR1 is SQVTM and CDR2 is ANQGSEA. The CDR3 region is CSARTGSTEAFF. The CDR3, as DNA: TGCAGCGCTCGGACAGGGTCCACTGAAGCTTTCTTT.

V and J are TRBV5-1 and TRBJ1-1; 8 bases are shared with TRBD1. The CDR3 is 15 residues long. Trimming at V came to 2 bases and at J to 3 bases, leaving 6 bases not matched to a gene. Germline values: CDR1 SGHRS, CDR2 YFSETQ. CDR3 amino acids: CASSFAGGMDTEAFF. The DNA for the CDR3 is TGCGCCAGCAGCTTTGCAGGGGGCATGGACACTGAAGCTTTCTTT.

The chain recombines TRBV2 with TRBJ1-3, with 11 bases aligning to TRBD1. CDR1 and CDR2 (germline): SNHLY, FYNNEI. The CDR3 is 15 residues long. The junction had 5 bases not matched to a gene; V was cut back by 6 bases and J by 4 bases. The CDR3 sequence: CASRPGTGGGNTIYF. CDR3 DNA sequence: TGTGCCAGCAGACCCGGGACAGGGGGAGGAAACACCATATATTTT.

The chain joins TRBV20-1 to TRBJ2-1; D may be TRBD2 (5 bases). The V and J ends lost 3 bases and 2 bases respectively, with 14 bases between them. The CDR3 has 15 residues. In germline, CDR1 is DFQATT, CDR2 SNEGSKA (reference sequence). The CDR3 sequence: CSASPLSGTYNEQFF. The CDR3 DNA follows: TGCAGTGCTAGTCCCTTATCGGGGACCTACAATGAGCAGTTCTTC.

The CDR3 protein is CASSLAGGESNQPQHF. The CDR3 DNA follows: TGCGCCAGCAGCTTGGCCGGAGGGGAGAGCAATCAGCCCCAGCATTTT. The chain employs TRBV5-1 and TRBJ1-5; D may be TRBD1 (5 bases). The V gene's germline CDR1 is SGHRS and CDR2 YFSETQ. This CDR3 is built from 16 residues. V shed 0 bases and J shed 1 base, with 11 bases lying between them.

The CDR3 DNA is TGTGCCAGCAGCCGACAGGGAACCTATGGCTACACCTTC. This translates into CASSRQGTYGYTF. The chain couples TRBV7-2 to TRBJ1-2; 7 bases line up with TRBD1. Trimming took 5 bases from V and 4 from J; bases not matched to a gene: 4. CDR3 length: 13 residues. Germline CDR1 is SGHTA and CDR2 is FQGNSA.

The chain has TRBV10-1 and TRBJ1-4, with D unclear. Trimming stripped 6 bases from V and 0 bases from J, with 17 bases between. The CDR3 extends over 17 amino acids. Germline-derived CDR1 and CDR2 are WNHNN and SYGVQD (reference sequence). CDR3 DNA sequence: TGCGCCAGCAGGGCGGACTCAATTAGGGCAACTAATGAAAAACTGTTTTTT. Amino acids: CASRADSIRATNEKLFF.

V gene TRBV7-3 combines with J gene TRBJ2-2; 7 positions agree with TRBD2. With V trimmed by 4 bases and J by 6 bases, 8 bases remained unmatched. The CDR3 loop spans 15 amino acids. The germline V gene encodes CDR1 SGHTA and CDR2 FQGTGA. Written as DNA, the CDR3 is TGTGCCAGCAGCTCGGTCGCGGGGGAGGCCGGGGAGCTGTTTTTT. Its protein is CASSSVAGEAGELFF.

The chain carries TRBV5-1 and TRBJ1-2; perhaps TRBD1 as D (6 bases). Trimming removed 2 bases at V and 2 bases at J, with 7 bases between. Germline CDR1 and CDR2: SGHRS and YFSETQ. This CDR3 region has 13 residues. For the CDR3, the DNA is TGCGCCAGCAGCTTCGACAGGAACTATGGCTACACCTTC. Translated, it gives CASSFDRNYGYTF. The full variable domain, completed using reference TRBV5-1 and TRBJ1-2, is KAGVTQTPRYLIKTRGQQVTLSCSPISGHRSVSWYQQTPGQGLQFLFEYFSETQRNKGNFPGRFSGRQFSNSRSEMNVSTLELGDSALYLCASSFDRNYGYTFGSGTRLTVV.